Below, one T cell receptor (beta chain) is given with its context. What it binds is unknown. PCR used 60 Vbeta primers and 13 Jbeta primers. Generated by immunoSEQ multiplex PCR, the TCRdb table keeps only in-frame clones and is missing some. This table has 95,000 to 150,000 clones, 76% appearing once. This CDR3 is 13 amino acids long. Germline-derived CDR1 and CDR2 are MGHRA and YSYEKL. V gave up 0 bases and J gave up 7 bases, with 9 bases separating them. The data originate from a study of cytomegalovirus exposure and HLA in healthy donors. Study outcomes and limitations: Generally TCR sequences proved uncommon, though certain public TCRs appeared in numerous donors. It was approximately 150 TCR beta chains that were listed as cytomegalovirus-associated. In a later analysis, the majority of CMV-associated beta chains seemingly showed HLA restriction.

J is TRBJ1-1 and V is TRBV4-1; no firm D call. This receptor was obtained from a man between 50 and 59 years old in good health and CMV-seronegative. Material: PBMCs. The CDR3 DNA reads TGCGCCAGCAGCCAAGAACAGCCGGATGAAGCTTTCTTT. Amino acid sequence: CASSQEQPDEAFF.